A single T cell receptor (beta chain) is shown here with its context. This sample is part of a study of T cells expressing NK-cell markers. Germline CDR1 reads SGHTA; CDR2 reads FQGTGA. This CDR3 spans 16 amino acids. TCRdb reprocessed the 5' RACE reads and stores each CDR3 protein as one record, lacking DNA. The sample table includes under 500,000 distinct CDR3 sequences. The chain joins TRBV7-3 to TRBJ2-1; as DNA is missing, the TRBD1 call by TCRdb cannot be tested. The TCR sequence derives from a woman between 18 and 75 years old in good health. The source material was blood T cells: a sorted CD56 or NKG2C T cell subset, CD4+ or CD8+ T cells, or bulk PBMC T cells (not recorded which). The CDR3 sequence: CASSLTFGTGYNEQFF.